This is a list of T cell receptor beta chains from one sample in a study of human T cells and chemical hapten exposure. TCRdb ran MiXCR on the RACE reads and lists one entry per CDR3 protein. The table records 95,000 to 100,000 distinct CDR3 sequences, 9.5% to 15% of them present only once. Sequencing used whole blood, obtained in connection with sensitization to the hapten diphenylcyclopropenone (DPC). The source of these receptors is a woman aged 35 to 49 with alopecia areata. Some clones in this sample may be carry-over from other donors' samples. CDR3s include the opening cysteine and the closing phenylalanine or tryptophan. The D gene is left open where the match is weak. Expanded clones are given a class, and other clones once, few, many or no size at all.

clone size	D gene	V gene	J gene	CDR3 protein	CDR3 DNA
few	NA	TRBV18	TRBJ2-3	CASSPTGRDTQYF	TGTGCCAGCTCACCAACCGGGAGAGATACGCAGTATTTT
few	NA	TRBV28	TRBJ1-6	CASSSGSPLHF	TGTGCCAGCAGTTCTGGGTCACCCCTCCACTTT
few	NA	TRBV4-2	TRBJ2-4	CASSQAMVNSGKNIQYF	TGTGCCAGCAGCCAAGCGATGGTAAATTCAGGCAAAAACATTCAGTACTTC
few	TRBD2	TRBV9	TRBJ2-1	CASSVGSGRATQRNEQFF	TGTGCCAGCAGCGTAGGTAGCGGGAGGGCCACACAGAGGAATGAGCAGTTCTTC
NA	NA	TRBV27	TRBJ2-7	CASRGPSYEQYF	TGTGCCAGCCGGGGCCCTTCCTACGAGCAGTACTTC
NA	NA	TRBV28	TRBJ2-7	CASGQFSYEQYF	TGTGCCAGCGGACAGTTCTCCTACGAGCAGTACTTC
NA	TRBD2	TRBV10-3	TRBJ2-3	CAISVAGQDTQYF	TGTGCCATCAGCGTAGCGGGACAAGATACGCAGTATTTT
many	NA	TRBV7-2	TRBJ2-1	CASSLDFTTDEQFF	TGTGCCAGCAGCTTAGATTTCACAACGGATGAGCAGTTCTTC
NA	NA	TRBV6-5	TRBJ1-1	CASSSLGTEAFF	TGTGCCAGCAGTTCCCTTGGAACTGAAGCTTTCTTT
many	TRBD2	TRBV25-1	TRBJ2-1	CASSDGAGLTYNEQFF	TGTGCCAGCAGTGATGGAGCGGGGCTAACCTACAATGAGCAGTTCTTC
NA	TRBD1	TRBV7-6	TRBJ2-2	CASSLRDRGGGELFF	TGTGCCAGCAGCTTAAGGGACAGAGGTGGTGGGGAGCTGTTTTTT
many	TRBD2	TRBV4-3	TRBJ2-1	CASSQGTTPGGEQFF	TGCGCCAGCAGCCAAGGGACAACCCCGGGGGGTGAGCAGTTCTTC
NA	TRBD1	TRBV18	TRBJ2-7	CASSGDRAYEQYF	TGTGCCAGCTCAGGGGACAGAGCCTACGAGCAGTACTTC
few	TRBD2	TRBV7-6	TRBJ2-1	CASSLESFGGTSGRSDEQFF	TGTGCCAGCAGCTTAGAGTCGTTTGGCGGGACTAGCGGGAGGAGCGATGAGCAGTTCTTC
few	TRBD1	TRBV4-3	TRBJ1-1	CASSQDPGGGGRNTEAFF	TGCGCCAGCAGCCAAGATCCCGGGGGAGGGGGCAGGAACACTGAAGCTTTCTTT
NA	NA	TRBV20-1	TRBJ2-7	CSVEAGYALDEQYF	TGCAGTGTGGAGGCCGGGTATGCCTTGGACGAGCAGTACTTC
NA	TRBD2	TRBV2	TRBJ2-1	CASSDGLAGVNEQFF	TGTGCCAGCAGTGACGGCCTAGCGGGAGTAAATGAGCAGTTCTTC
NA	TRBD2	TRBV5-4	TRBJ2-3	CASSLRTSGSADTQYF	TGTGCCAGCAGCTTGCGGACTAGCGGGAGCGCAGATACGCAGTATTTT
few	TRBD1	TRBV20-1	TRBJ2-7	CSARVPGQGFYEQYF	TGCAGTGCTAGAGTCCCGGGACAGGGGTTTTACGAGCAGTACTTC
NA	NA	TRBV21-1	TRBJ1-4	CASGGPPEKLFF	TGTGCCAGCGGGGGACCCCCTGAAAAACTGTTTTTT
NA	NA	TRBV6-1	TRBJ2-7	CASSEVVDSGEQYF	TGTGCCAGCAGTGAAGTGGTGGACAGCGGCGAGCAGTACTTC
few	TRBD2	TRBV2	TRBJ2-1	CASSGPTLAASYNEQFF	TGTGCCAGCAGTGGCCCGACTCTAGCGGCCTCCTACAATGAGCAGTTCTTC
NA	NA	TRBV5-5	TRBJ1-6	CASSPGESPLHF	TGTGCCAGCAGCCCAGGGGAATCACCCCTCCACTTT
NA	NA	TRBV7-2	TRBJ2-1	CASSFAGGNEQFF	TGTGCCAGCAGCTTCGCAGGAGGCAATGAGCAGTTCTTC
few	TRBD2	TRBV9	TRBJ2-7	CASSPSGLAYEQYF	TGTGCCAGCAGCCCCTCGGGACTAGCTTACGAGCAGTACTTC
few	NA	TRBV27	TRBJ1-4	CASSLMGGNEKLFF	TGTGCCAGCAGTTTAATGGGTGGAAATGAAAAACTGTTTTTT
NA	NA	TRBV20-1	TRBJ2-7	CSAIRSSYEQYF	TGCAGTGCTATACGCAGCTCCTACGAGCAGTACTTC
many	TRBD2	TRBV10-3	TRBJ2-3	CAIKPSGLTDTQYF	TGTGCCATCAAACCTAGCGGACTCACAGATACGCAGTATTTT
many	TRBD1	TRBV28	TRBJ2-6	CASRGQGSSGANVLTF	TGTGCCAGCAGGGGACAGGGGAGCTCTGGGGCCAACGTCCTGACTTTC
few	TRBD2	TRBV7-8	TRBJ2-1	CASSPTSGSWNEQFF	TGTGCCAGCAGCCCGACTAGCGGGAGTTGGAATGAGCAGTTCTTC
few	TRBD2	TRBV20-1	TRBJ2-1	CSAFLAGGGYNEQFF	TGCAGTGCTTTTCTAGCGGGAGGTGGCTACAATGAGCAGTTCTTC
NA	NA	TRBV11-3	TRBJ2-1	CASSLGTRYGVDEQFF	TGTGCCAGCAGCTTAGGTACAAGATATGGTGTTGATGAGCAGTTCTTC
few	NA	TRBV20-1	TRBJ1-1	CSARVQNTEAFF	TGCAGTGCTAGAGTGCAGAACACTGAAGCTTTCTTT
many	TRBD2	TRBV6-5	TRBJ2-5	CASSLLSPGLAVQETQYF	TGTGCCAGCAGCCTCCTATCGCCGGGACTAGCGGTCCAAGAGACCCAGTACTTC
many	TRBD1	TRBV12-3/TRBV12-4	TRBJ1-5	CASSTGTGNQPQHF	TGTGCCAGCAGTACAGGGACAGGGAATCAGCCCCAGCATTTT
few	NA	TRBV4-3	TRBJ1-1	CASSQEVRNTEAFF	TGCGCCAGCAGCCAAGAAGTCAGGAACACTGAAGCTTTCTTT
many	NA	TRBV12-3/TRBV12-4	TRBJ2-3	CASSLRVRAGAQYF	TGTGCCAGCAGTTTAAGGGTGCGGGCAGGTGCGCAGTATTTT
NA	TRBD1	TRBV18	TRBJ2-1	CASSRDRVDEQFF	TGTGCCAGCTCCCGCGACAGGGTGGATGAGCAGTTCTTC
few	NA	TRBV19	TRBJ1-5	CASSSIGAGQTFNQPQHF	TGTGCCAGTAGCAGTATAGGGGCGGGACAAACATTCAATCAGCCCCAGCATTTT
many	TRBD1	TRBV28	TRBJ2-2	CASGQVHLELFF	TGTGCCAGCGGACAGGTCCACCTTGAGCTGTTTTTT
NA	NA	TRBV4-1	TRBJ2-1	CASSQMVGGRGQFF	TGCGCCAGCAGCCAGATGGTCGGGGGGCGAGGGCAGTTCTTC
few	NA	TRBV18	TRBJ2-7	CASSLNVLGRGRKEQYF	TGTGCCAGCTCACTAAACGTCTTGGGACGGGGGCGGAAGGAGCAGTACTTC
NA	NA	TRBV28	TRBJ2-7	CASSLAGYAPYEQYF	TGTGCCAGCAGCCTAGCTGGGTACGCACCCTACGAGCAGTACTTC
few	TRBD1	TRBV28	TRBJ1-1	CASSVSRGRRNTEAFF	TGTGCCAGCAGCGTTAGCAGGGGGCGACGGAACACTGAAGCTTTCTTT
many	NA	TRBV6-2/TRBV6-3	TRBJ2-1	CASSYSGVGRNEQFF	TGTGCCAGCAGTTACTCCGGGGTCGGCCGCAATGAGCAGTTCTTC
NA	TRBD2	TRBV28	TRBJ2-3	CASSSGTSSDTQYF	TGTGCCAGCAGTTCCGGGACTAGCTCAGATACGCAGTATTTT
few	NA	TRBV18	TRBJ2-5	CASSLYNQETQYF	TGTGCCAGCTCACTTTACAACCAAGAGACCCAGTACTTC
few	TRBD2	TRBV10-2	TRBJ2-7	CASRDTPGLAYTSSYEQYF	TGCGCCAGCAGAGACACACCGGGACTAGCGTACACCAGCTCCTACGAGCAGTACTTC
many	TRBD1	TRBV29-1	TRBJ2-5	CSVDQQGQETQYF	TGCAGCGTTGACCAACAGGGGCAGGAGACCCAGTACTTC